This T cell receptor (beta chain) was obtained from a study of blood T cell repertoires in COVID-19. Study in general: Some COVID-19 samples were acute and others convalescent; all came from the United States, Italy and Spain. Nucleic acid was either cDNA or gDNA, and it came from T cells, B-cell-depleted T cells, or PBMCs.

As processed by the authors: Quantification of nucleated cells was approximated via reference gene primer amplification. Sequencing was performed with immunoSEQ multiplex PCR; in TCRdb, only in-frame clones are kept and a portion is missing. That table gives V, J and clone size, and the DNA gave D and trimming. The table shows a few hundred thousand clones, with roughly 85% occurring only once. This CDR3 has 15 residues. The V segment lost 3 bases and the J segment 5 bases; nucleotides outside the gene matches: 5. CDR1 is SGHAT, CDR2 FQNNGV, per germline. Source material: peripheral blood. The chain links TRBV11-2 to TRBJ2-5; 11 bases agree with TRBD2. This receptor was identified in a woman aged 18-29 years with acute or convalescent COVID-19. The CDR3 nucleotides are TGTGCCAGCAGCTTCTCTAGCGGGGGGAAGGAGACCCAGTACTTC. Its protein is CASSFSSGGKETQYF.